A single T cell receptor beta chain is shown here with its context. Its specificity is unknown. The data are from a study of Ad26.COV2.S vaccination and SARS-CoV-2 variants. Clones were sequenced by immunoSEQ multiplex PCR, and TCRdb holds only the in-frame ones, with some missing. This table holds 380,000 or so clones, around 88% found once. Study-level points and caveats: Placebo recipients showed lower spike-specific TCR breadth than vaccinees.

The treatment was: over 15 received Ad26.COV2.S at low or high dose, single or two shots; several received placebo; per-sample allocation not given. Specimen acquisition occurred on day 63 following the initial vaccine or placebo injection. The sample in question was peripheral blood, obtained in a trial of Ad26.COV2.S vaccine versus placebo. The TCR was taken from a person between 18 and 65 years old who received the Ad26.COV2.S COVID-19 vaccine or a placebo.

This chain's CDR3 is CASSMGARSTEAFF. The CDR3, as DNA: TGTGCCAGTAGTATGGGGGCGCGTAGCACTGAAGCTTTCTTT. The chain is built from TRBV19 and TRBJ1-1; possible D gene TRBD1, 6 bases. This CDR3 has 14 residues. V dropped 3 bases and J dropped 4 bases, with 12 bases sitting between them. Germline CDR1 and CDR2: LNHDA and SQIVND (reference sequence).